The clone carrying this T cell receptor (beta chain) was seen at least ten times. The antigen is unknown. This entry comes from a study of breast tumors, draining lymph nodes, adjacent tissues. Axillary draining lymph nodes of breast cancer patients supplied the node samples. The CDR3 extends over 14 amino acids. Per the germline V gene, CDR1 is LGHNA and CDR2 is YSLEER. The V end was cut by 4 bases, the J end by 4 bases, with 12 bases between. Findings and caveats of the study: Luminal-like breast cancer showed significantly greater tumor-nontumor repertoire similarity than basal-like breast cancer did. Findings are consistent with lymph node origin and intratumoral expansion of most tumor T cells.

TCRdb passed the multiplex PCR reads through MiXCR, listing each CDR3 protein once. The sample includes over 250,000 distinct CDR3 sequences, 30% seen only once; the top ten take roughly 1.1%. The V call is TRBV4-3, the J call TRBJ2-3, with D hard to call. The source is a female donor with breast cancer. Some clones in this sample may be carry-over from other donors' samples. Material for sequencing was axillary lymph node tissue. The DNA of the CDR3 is TGCGCCAGCAGCCGAGATAAAGGTCCAGATACGCAGTATTTT. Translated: CASSRDKGPDTQYF.